The 29 T cell receptor beta chains listed next were all sequenced from one sample in a study of T-cell reconstitution after alpha-beta-depleted transplantation in children. This sample's TCRbeta library carried unique molecular identifier barcodes. TCRdb re-analysed the PCR reads in MiXCR, keeping a single row per CDR3 protein. The sample has about 210,000 distinct CDR3 sequences; 17% are singletons. Sequencing was performed on PBMCs, mostly from graft donor cells, taken 360 days after TCRalphabeta/CD19-depleted stem cell transplant. These TCRs come from a male patient between 2 and 15 years old who had a stem cell transplant for acute lymphoblastic leukemia, so the T cells may come from the graft donor.

This rearrangement joins TRBV5-4 to TRBJ2-4; no clear D. The CDR3 has 17 amino acids. Germline values: CDR1 SGHNT, CDR2 YYREEE (reference sequence). V gave up 3 bases and J gave up 6 bases, with 22 bases separating them. The CDR3 spells CASSSDPFRLTGNIQYF. CDR3 in DNA: TGTGCCAGCAGCTCGGACCCCTTTAGGCTAACGGGAAACATTCAGTACTTC.

This clonotype has ten or more counts. The chain is built from TRBV28 and TRBJ2-1, with a possible D match to TRBD2 (6 bases). CDR1 and CDR2 from the germline V gene are MDHEN and SYDVKM. V was clipped by 8 bases and J by 4 bases, with 21 bases between them. The CDR3 sequence is 16 residues long. CDR3 coding DNA: TGTGCCAGCCCACCCAGGTTCGGGGGAAGGTACAATGAGCAGTTCTTC. Translated: CASPPRFGGRYNEQFF.

This clonotype was seen a few times. This chain joins TRBV5-1 and TRBJ2-2; D may be TRBD2 (6 bases). The CDR3 sequence is 18 residues long. The ends were cut back, 2 bases at V and 2 bases at J, with 19 bases in the middle. Looked up from germline, CDR1 is SGHRS and CDR2 is YFSETQ. CDR3 DNA sequence: TGCGCCAGCAGCTTCTTGGTAGGGCTAGCGAGAAACACCGGGGAGCTGTTTTTT. This encodes CASSFLVGLARNTGELFF.

This clonotype was counted between two and nine times. V is TRBV5-1 and J is TRBJ1-2, with TRBD1 as a possible D gene (6 bases). Per germline, CDR1 SGHRS and CDR2 YFSETQ. The CDR3 length is 16 residues. The germline V and J ends were trimmed by 1 base and 5 bases, with 18 bases remaining between them. CDR3 residues: CASSLYPDRVGYGYTF. The CDR3 DNA is TGCGCCAGCAGCTTGTACCCGGACAGAGTCGGTTATGGCTACACCTTC.

In this sample, this clonotype turned up a few times. This rearrangement joins TRBV7-9 to TRBJ1-6; D unresolved. From germline, CDR1 is SEHNR and CDR2 FQNEAQ (reference sequence). The CDR3 has 11 residues. Trimming left V 8 bases short and J 9 bases short, with 8 bases between. CDR3 sequence: CASLAPSPLHF. The CDR3 region has the DNA TGTGCCAGCTTAGCTCCTTCACCCCTCCACTTT. Together with reference TRBV7-9 and TRBJ1-6, the CDR3 gives the full variable domain: DTGVSQNPRHKITKRGQNVTFRCDPISEHNRLYWYRQTLGQGPEFLTYFQNEAQLEKSRLLSDRFSAERPKGSFSTLEIQRTEQGDSAMYLCASLAPSPLHFGNGTRLTVT.

This chain connects TRBV6-5 to TRBJ1-2, with TRBD1 identical over 8 bases. CDR1 is MNHEY and CDR2 is SVGAGI in the germline V gene. This CDR3 region has 15 residues. V was pared by 0 bases and J by 4 bases, with 4 bases of the junction left unmatched. CDR3: CASSYSKGQGYGYTF. CDR3 nucleotides: TGTGCCAGCAGTTACTCGAAAGGACAGGGCTATGGCTACACCTTC.

This clonotype has a count of ten or more. The chain recombines TRBV20-1 with TRBJ2-3; 9 bases align to TRBD2. V was pared by 3 bases and J by 5 bases, with 6 bases of the junction left unmatched. Germline CDR1 DFQATT, CDR2 SNEGSKA (reference sequence). The CDR3 has 14 amino acids. In DNA, the CDR3 is TGCAGTGCTAGGAAAGCGGGGGGCGGAGATACGCAGTATTTT. It yields the protein CSARKAGGGDTQYF.

This clonotype came up a few times. The chain employs TRBV5-5 and TRBJ2-3; D possibly corresponds to TRBD2 (6 bases). The CDR3 is 13 amino acids. Trimming stripped 4 bases from V and 4 bases from J, with 10 bases between. CDR1 is SGHKS and CDR2 is YYEKEE in the germline V gene (reference sequence). The CDR3 DNA is TGTGCCAGCAGCCCCTGGGACTCAGATACGCAGTATTTT. This codes for CASSPWDSDTQYF.

The CDR3 sequence is CASSLEVGGYEQYF. CDR3 bases: TGTGCCAGCAGCTTAGAGGTGGGGGGCTACGAGCAGTACTTC. The chain joins TRBV7-3 to TRBJ2-7; tentative D call: TRBD2 (6 bases). This CDR3 spans 14 amino acids. Germline V gene sequence: CDR1 SGHTA, CDR2 FQGTGA. V lost 2 bases and J 3 bases, leaving 11 bases between the germline ends.

This sequence joins TRBV6-2 or TRBV6-3 and TRBJ1-2; 7 bases map to TRBD1. There are 14 residues in the CDR3. The J segment lost 5 bases and the V segment lost 5 bases, leaving 8 bases of the junction unmatched. CDR1 MNHEY and CDR2 SVGEGT come from the germline V gene. The CDR3 DNA sequence: TGTGCCAGCAGTGACCGGGACAGATGGTATGGCTACACCTTC. It codes for CASSDRDRWYGYTF.

The chain recombines TRBV10-3 with TRBJ1-6; no clear D. The CDR3 is 16 residues long. Germline CDR1 ENHRY, CDR2 SYGVKD. The germline V and J ends were trimmed by 0 bases and 10 bases, with 16 bases remaining between them. In DNA, the CDR3 is TGTGCCATCAGTGAGTCGAGAGTCCTTGCAAACTCACCCCTCCACTTT. As protein: CAISESRVLANSPLHF.

This clonotype was seen a handful of times. The chain combines TRBV5-1 with TRBJ2-3, with TRBD1 identical over 10 bases. Germline-derived CDR1 and CDR2 are SGHRS and YFSETQ. This CDR3 is built from 16 residues. After removal of 3 bases from V and 3 bases from J, the junction contained 7 bases not matched to a gene. The DNA of the CDR3 is TGCGCCAGCAGCTCCCCGGGACAGGGGAGAACAGATACGCAGTATTTT. Encoded protein: CASSSPGQGRTDTQYF.

This clonotype has more than one count but fewer than ten. The V gene is TRBV20-1, the J gene TRBJ2-2, with 13 bases identical to TRBD2. The V segment lost 5 bases and the J segment 5 bases; nucleotides outside the gene matches: 5. Germline assignment: CDR1 DFQATT and CDR2 SNEGSKA (reference sequence). This CDR3 has 15 residues. CDR3 bases: TGCAGTGCTCGTGGACTAGCGGGGGTAACCGGGGAGCTGTTTTTT. It codes for CSARGLAGVTGELFF.

This clonotype was seen a few times. V usage is TRBV6-4 and J usage is TRBJ1-5; 12 bases agree with TRBD1. Germline CDR1 reads MRHNA; CDR2 reads SNTAGT. Trimming at V came to 7 bases and at J to 0 bases, leaving 10 bases not matched to a gene. There are 18 residues in the CDR3. The chain's CDR3 is CASNHRDRGLYSNQPQHF. The CDR3, as DNA: TGTGCCAGCAACCACCGGGACAGGGGGCTTTATAGCAATCAGCCCCAGCATTTT.

The chain employs TRBV11-2 and TRBJ2-7; D might be TRBD1 or TRBD2, each matching 5 bases. From germline, CDR1 is SGHAT and CDR2 FQNNGV. With 5 bases removed from V and 2 bases from J, the gap between germline ends came to 16 bases. CDR3 size: 15 residues. CDR3 loop: CASSHSRGPTYEQYF. CDR3 DNA: TGTGCCAGCAGCCACTCGAGGGGCCCAACCTACGAGCAGTACTTC.

This clonotype has more than one count but fewer than ten. The chain links TRBV15 to TRBJ2-2; 9 bases map to TRBD1. Germline V lookup: CDR1 LNHNV, CDR2 YYDKDF (reference sequence). The CDR3 has 16 amino acids. V shed 1 base, J shed 5 bases, and the junction held 5 bases outside the gene matches. This CDR3 is CATSRGGQGRTGELFF. The CDR3 DNA reads TGTGCCACCAGCAGAGGAGGACAGGGGCGGACCGGGGAGCTGTTTTTT.

This clonotype has more than one count but fewer than ten. The V gene is TRBV9, the J gene TRBJ2-7; possible D gene TRBD1, 6 bases. This CDR3 is built from 15 residues. In germline, CDR1 is SGDLS, CDR2 YYNGEE. V was shortened by 1 base and J by 2 bases, with 13 bases between the two germline ends. The CDR3 DNA reads as TGTGCCAGCAGCGTACCACCTAGGGGGACCTACGAGCAGTACTTC. Amino acids: CASSVPPRGTYEQYF.

V is TRBV20-1 and J is TRBJ2-3; D may be TRBD2 (6 bases). The CDR3 sequence is 14 residues long. Trimming took 0 bases from V and 5 from J, leaving 12 bases between them. The germline V gene has CDR1 DFQATT and CDR2 SNEGSKA (reference sequence). CDR3 DNA: TGCAGTGCTAGAGATTGGCGGGGAGGAGATACGCAGTATTTT. This encodes CSARDWRGGDTQYF.

This clonotype occurred a few times. The chain carries TRBV20-1 and TRBJ2-5, with D unclear. This CDR3 spans 10 amino acids. Germline CDR1 and CDR2: DFQATT and SNEGSKA (reference sequence). V was trimmed by 6 bases and J by 3 bases, leaving 5 bases between them. The CDR3 here is CSASEETQYF. The CDR3 nucleotides are TGCAGTGCCAGCGAAGAGACCCAGTACTTC.

The sample holds a few counts of this clonotype. The chain joins TRBV10-3 to TRBJ1-4, with 9 positions matching TRBD1. Per germline, CDR1 ENHRY and CDR2 SYGVKD. With V trimmed by 6 bases and J by 7 bases, 9 bases remained unmatched. The CDR3 totals 15 residues. The CDR3 loop reads CAISDTGTGFEKLFF. Written as DNA, the CDR3 is TGTGCCATCAGCGATACCGGGACAGGGTTTGAAAAACTGTTTTTT.

This sequence joins TRBV29-1 and TRBJ2-5, with a possible D match to TRBD2 (6 bases). Germline V gene sequence: CDR1 SQVTM, CDR2 ANQGSEA. Trimming shortened V by 4 bases and J by 1 base, and 16 bases separated the two germline ends. The CDR3 sequence is 15 residues long. The CDR3 region has the DNA TGCAGCGTTGCGCCCACCGGGGGTTTCCAAGAGACCCAGTACTTC. This translates into CSVAPTGGFQETQYF.

V gene TRBV20-1 combines with J gene TRBJ2-7; 7 bases agree with TRBD1. The CDR3 contains 13 residues. Germline CDR1 reads DFQATT; CDR2 reads SNEGSKA (reference sequence). The ends lost 7 bases at V and 6 bases at J; junction bases unmatched: 12. DNA for the CDR3: TGCAGTGTCAGGGCCGACAGGGCCAGCGAGCAGTACTTC. Translating gives CSVRADRASEQYF.

V and J are TRBV20-1 and TRBJ2-1; D may be TRBD1 or TRBD2 (5 bases each). This CDR3 has 13 residues. Trimming shortened V by 2 bases and J by 6 bases, and 11 bases separated the two germline ends. Germline loops: CDR1 DFQATT, CDR2 SNEGSKA (reference sequence). CDR3 residues: CSARRSGGNEQFF. The CDR3 DNA is TGCAGTGCTAGAAGGTCTGGGGGCAATGAGCAGTTCTTC.

This clonotype was seen only a few times. The chain couples TRBV29-1 to TRBJ1-1; D remains unclear. Germline assignment: CDR1 SQVTM and CDR2 ANQGSEA. The CDR3 is 12 amino acids. Trimming shortened V by 4 bases and J by 1 base, and 7 bases separated the two germline ends. The CDR3 nucleotides are TGCAGCGTTGCTACAGCGAACACTGAAGCTTTCTTT. Its translation is CSVATANTEAFF.

The sample holds many counts of this clonotype. DNA of the CDR3: TGTGCCAGCATCCCACTGGAAGGACTCCTGACAGATACGCAGTATTTT. It yields the protein CASIPLEGLLTDTQYF. The V call is TRBV7-8, the J call TRBJ2-3; tentatively, D is TRBD2 (5 bases). This CDR3 is built from 16 residues. V gave up 7 bases and J gave up 3 bases, with 20 bases separating them. Germline CDR1 SGHVS, CDR2 FQNEAQ. The whole variable domain, remainder taken from reference TRBV7-8 and TRBJ2-3, is GAGVSQSPRYKVAKRGQDVALRCDPISGHVSLFWYQQALGQGPEFLTYFQNEAQLDKSGLPSDRFFAERPEGSVSTLKIQRTQQEDSAVYLCASIPLEGLLTDTQYFGPGTRLTVL.

CDR3 region: CASSLGAFARNNEQFF. For the CDR3, the DNA is TGTGCCAGCAGTTTAGGGGCCTTTGCGAGAAACAATGAGCAGTTCTTC. The chain recombines TRBV12-3 or TRBV12-4 with TRBJ2-1; D remains unclear. V lost 1 base, J lost 5 bases, and 15 bases lay in between. The CDR3 runs 16 residues.

This clonotype was seen many times. This chain connects TRBV12-3 or TRBV12-4 to TRBJ1-2; no definite D call. The CDR3 contains 12 residues. Trimming cost V 0 bases and J 11 bases, with 10 bases left between them. CDR3 residues: CASSLALGSYTF. DNA for the CDR3: TGTGCCAGCAGTTTAGCGCTTGGGAGTTACACCTTC.

This clonotype was seen ten or more times. The V call is TRBV15, the J call TRBJ1-1; D uncertain. CDR3 length: 13 amino acids. In germline, CDR1 is LNHNV, CDR2 YYDKDF (reference sequence). Trimming took off 0 bases at V and 5 bases at J, with 7 bases between the two ends. The CDR3 is CATSREGITEAFF. For the CDR3, the DNA is TGTGCCACCAGCAGAGAGGGTATAACTGAAGCTTTCTTT.

This clonotype came up a few times. This sequence joins TRBV5-1 and TRBJ2-2; possible D gene TRBD1, 6 bases. The CDR3 totals 16 residues. Germline CDR1 reads SGHRS; CDR2 reads YFSETQ. V lost 0 bases and J lost 0, with 9 bases in between. Here the CDR3 DNA reads TGCGCCAGCAGCTTGGATAGGACAGCGAACACCGGGGAGCTGTTTTTT. Translation gives CASSLDRTANTGELFF.